A single sample is the source of the 7 T cell receptor beta chains below, sequenced in a study of blood T cell repertoires in COVID-19 (dated by TCRdb to about 2020). The library was produced with the immunoSEQ multiplex PCR assay. The clones in this table, taken by TCRdb from immuneACCESS, are in-frame only. Not every clone is retained; where verified, under half of the shortfall comes from an unresolved V gene, and the cause of the rest is unknown. The sample yields about 270,000 clones; about 90% were counted once. The ten biggest clones cover about 4% of the sample. The material sequenced was PBMCs or T cells enriched from blood (not recorded which). These receptors came from a woman under 40 with acute COVID-19.

This chain uses TRBV4-2 with TRBJ2-3, with TRBD2 matching over 9 bases. The CDR3 consists of 16 residues. Germline lookup yields CDR1 LGHNA and CDR2 YNFKEQ. V shed 1 base and J 1 base; nucleotides not matched to a gene: 3. The CDR3 coding sequence is TGTGCCAGCAGCCAAGGACTAGCGGCTCGCACAGATACGCAGTATTTT. As protein: CASSQGLAARTDTQYF.

This rearrangement joins TRBV18 to TRBJ2-1; TRBD2 aligns across 7 bases. The CDR3 length is 16 residues. Germline assignment: CDR1 KGHSH and CDR2 LQKENI. The ends lost 6 bases at V and 4 bases at J; junction bases unmatched: 12. CDR3 sequence (DNA): TGTGCCAGCTCCCAGGTGAGCGGGAATTATTACAATGAGCAGTTCTTC. It specifies CASSQVSGNYYNEQFF.

This clone was recorded a few times. V gene TRBV28 combines with J gene TRBJ1-2, with 11 positions matching TRBD1. The germline V gene encodes CDR1 MDHEN and CDR2 SYDVKM. The V gene end was trimmed by 4 bases and the J gene end by 3 bases; junction bases not matched to a gene: 10. CDR3 size: 17 residues. The CDR3 reads CASSSYMGGQGDYGYTF. CDR3 nucleotides: TGTGCCAGCAGTTCTTATATGGGGGGACAGGGGGACTATGGCTACACCTTC.

This chain links TRBV19 with TRBJ1-3; weak D call: TRBD1 (6 bases). The V gene lost 0 bases and the J gene lost 0 bases, with 9 bases spanning the gap. The CDR3 length is 16 residues. Germline loops: CDR1 LNHDA, CDR2 SQIVND (reference sequence). CDR3 residues: CASSIEGAISGNTIYF. The CDR3 DNA follows: TGTGCCAGTAGTATAGAGGGGGCCATCTCTGGAAACACCATATATTTT.

The chain joins TRBV4-1 to TRBJ2-1; D possibly corresponds to TRBD2 (6 bases). The length of the CDR3 is 19 residues. Per germline, CDR1 MGHRA and CDR2 YSYEKL. Deletions cut 5 bases from V and 0 bases from J, with 23 bases between. CDR3 loop: CASSYRDSLFESSYNEQFF. CDR3 coding DNA: TGCGCCAGCAGCTACCGGGACTCTCTCTTTGAAAGCTCCTACAATGAGCAGTTCTTC.

The chain joins TRBV5-8 to TRBJ2-1, with 9 positions matching TRBD2. Germline V lookup: CDR1 SGHTS, CDR2 YDEGEE. The V and J ends lost 5 bases and 6 bases, in that order; junction bases with no gene match: 9. The CDR3 is 15 residues long. The CDR3 DNA is TGTGCCAGCAGATCGGGAGAGCGGGAGGTCAATGAGCAGTTCTTC. Amino acids: CASRSGEREVNEQFF. The full variable domain, its missing parts supplied by reference TRBV5-8 and TRBJ2-1, is EAGVTQSPTHLIKTRGQQATLRCSPISGHTSVYWYQQALGLGLQFLLWYDEGEERNRGNFPPRFSGRQFPNYSSELNVNALELEDSALYLCASRSGEREVNEQFFGPGTRLTVL.

The chain has TRBV7-3 and TRBJ2-2; 7 bases align to TRBD2. Germline V gene data show CDR1 as SGHTA and CDR2 as FQGTGA. This CDR3 is 17 amino acids long. With 4 bases clipped from V and 0 bases from J, the junction kept 8 bases outside the gene matches. The DNA of the CDR3 is TGTGCCAGCAGCTACGATTTGAGCGGGGCGAACACCGGGGAGCTGTTTTTT. Residues: CASSYDLSGANTGELFF. Filled out from reference TRBV7-3 and TRBJ2-2, the complete variable domain reads GAGVSQTPSNKVTEKGKYVELRCDPISGHTALYWYRQSLGQGPEFLIYFQGTGAADDSGLPNDRFFAVRPEGSVSTLKIQRTERGDSAVYLCASSYDLSGANTGELFFGEGSRLTVL.